One and the same sample provided the 5 T cell receptor beta chains below, sequenced in a study of blood T cell repertoires in COVID-19. Sequencing used immunoSEQ multiplex PCR; TCRdb keeps in-frame clones, though not all of them. Of 200,000 to 250,000 clones in the sample, 80% to 90% are singletons; the top ten hold roughly 1.7%. What was sequenced was PBMCs or T cells enriched from blood (not recorded which). The source is a man in his forties who had recovered from COVID-19.

This chain uses TRBV2 with TRBJ2-2; the D gene is possibly TRBD1 (5 bases). The germline V gene encodes CDR1 SNHLY and CDR2 FYNNEI. V was pared by 6 bases and J by 6 bases, with 14 bases between. This CDR3 has 14 residues. The CDR3 sequence is CASRAVREAGELFF. The DNA of the CDR3 is TGTGCCAGCAGGGCGGTCAGGGAAGCCGGGGAGCTGTTTTTT.

The chain has TRBV19 and TRBJ2-1, with D hard to call. V was trimmed by 3 bases and J by 6 bases, leaving 9 bases between them. Germline assignment: CDR1 LNHDA and CDR2 SQIVND (reference sequence). The CDR3 has 13 amino acids. CDR3 nucleotide sequence: TGTGCCAGTAGTATGGGCACAAGCAATGAGCAGTTCTTC. Residues: CASSMGTSNEQFF.

The chain has TRBV5-6 and TRBJ2-1; 11 nucleotides line up with TRBD2. The germline V gene has CDR1 SGHDT and CDR2 YYEEEE. J was trimmed by 0 bases and V by 3 bases; bases with no gene match: 5. The CDR3 sequence is 17 residues long. The CDR3 reads CASSSSSGGGSYNEQFF. DNA of the CDR3: TGTGCCAGCAGCTCCAGTAGCGGGGGGGGCTCCTACAATGAGCAGTTCTTC. The full variable domain, rest sourced from reference TRBV5-6 and TRBJ2-1, is DAGVTQSPTHLIKTRGQQVTLRCSPKSGHDTVSWYQQALGQGPQFIFQYYEEEERQRGNFPDRFSGHQFPNYSSELNVNALLLGDSALYLCASSSSSGGGSYNEQFFGPGTRLTVL.

This chain connects TRBV4-1 to TRBJ2-6, with D perhaps matching TRBD1 (6 bases). The CDR3 is 16 amino acids. Trimming cost V 3 bases and J 4 bases, with 13 bases left between them. The germline gives CDR1 MGHRA, CDR2 YSYEKL. Here the CDR3 DNA reads TGCGCCAGCAGCCACGTCTGGGGGACAGGGGCCAACGTCCTGACTTTC. It is translated as CASSHVWGTGANVLTF.

The rearrangement joins TRBV7-3 to TRBJ2-5; D is possibly TRBD2 (5 bases). CDR1 is SGHTA, CDR2 FQGTGA, per germline. The CDR3 extends over 14 amino acids. Deletions cut 2 bases from V and 4 bases from J, with 11 bases between. The CDR3 DNA is TGTGCCAGCAGCTTAGCGTCCAGCGGAGAGACCCAGTACTTC. Protein product: CASSLASSGETQYF.